This section outlines one T cell receptor beta chain sequence together with its context. This entry belongs to a study of blood T cell repertoires in COVID-19. Trimming pared 4 bases from V and 5 bases from J, leaving 15 bases between. Germline-derived CDR1 and CDR2 are MNHNY and SVGAGI (reference sequence). The CDR3 spans 14 residues. Some clones are missing from TCRdb's copy, which holds only in-frame ones; the method was immunoSEQ multiplex PCR. The sample carries approximately 100,000 clones, about 80% recorded once. The sequence came from a man between 65 and 85 years old with acute or convalescent COVID-19. Sequencing used peripheral blood. This sequence joins TRBV6-6 and TRBJ2-7; no reliable D call. The CDR3 region has the DNA TGTGCCAGCAGTTTTCTGGCAGGCCCTCACGAGCAGTACTTC. This encodes CASSFLAGPHEQYF.